The rows below give T cell receptor beta chains drawn from one sample of a study of blood T cell repertoires in COVID-19. Repertoires were generated with immunoSEQ multiplex PCR, while TCRdb's copy carries only in-frame clones and drops some. The table has about 250,000 clones, around 88% seen once. The material sequenced was peripheral blood. The receptor source for this set is a man older than 75 with acute or convalescent COVID-19. The CDR3 runs from the conserved cysteine through the conserved F or W. The D gene is left open where the match is weak.

>TRBJ2-5|TRBD2|TRBV7-2|14
TGTGCCAGCAGCCCCCCTAGCGGGATTGAGACCCAGTACTTC
CASSPPSGIETQYF
>TRBJ2-1|TRBD1|TRBV3-1/TRBV3-2|17
TGTGCCAGCAGCCGTAGCTCGGGACAGGGTTCCTACAATGAGCAGTTCTTC
CASSRSSGQGSYNEQFF
>TRBJ2-1|NA|TRBV19|12
TGTGCCAGTAATCAGCGGAACAATGAGCAGTTCTTC
CASNQRNNEQFF
>TRBJ2-1|TRBD2|TRBV6-2/TRBV6-3|19
TGTGCCAGCAGTTACCCGACTAGCGGATTTTCGAGCTCCTACAATGAGCAGTTCTTC
CASSYPTSGFSSSYNEQFF
>TRBJ2-7|NA|TRBV5-1|14
TGCGCCAGCAGCTCCCGGGACATTCTCTACGAGCAGTACTTC
CASSSRDILYEQYF
>TRBJ2-7|NA|TRBV11-2|14
TGTGCCAGCAGCTCCCCGACAGGTTCCTACGAGCAGTACTTC
CASSSPTGSYEQYF
>TRBJ2-1|TRBD2|TRBV4-2|20
TGTGCCAGCAGCCAAGATGCAACTAGCGGGGAGGCGAGCTCCTACAATGAGCAGTTCTTC
CASSQDATSGEASSYNEQFF
>TRBJ2-2|TRBD1|TRBV4-3|16
TGCGCCAGCAGCCAAAAGACAGGGTCGAACACCGGGGAGCTGTTTTTT
CASSQKTGSNTGELFF
>TRBJ2-2|TRBD2|TRBV14|17
TGTGCCAGCAGCCAAGATCCGAGGACTAGCGGCCCCGGGGAGCTGTTTTTT
CASSQDPRTSGPGELFF
>TRBJ2-2|TRBD2|TRBV6-1|13
TGTGCCAGCAGTGAATGGGAGGGCGGGGAGCTGTTTTTT
CASSEWEGGELFF
>TRBJ2-7|NA|TRBV6-5|16
TGTGCCAGCAGTTACTCGAGAGGTTGGAGTCCCTACGAGCAGTACTTC
CASSYSRGWSPYEQYF